One and the same sample provided the 23 T cell receptor beta chains below, sequenced in a study of shared clonotypes between healthy human individuals. Measured with immunoSEQ multiplex PCR; TCRdb has only the in-frame clones, and not every one. The sample has some 1,600,000 clones; approximately 98% are singletons. The sequencing sample was made of naive CD4+ T cells sorted from blood. Subset in this sample: CD45RA+ positively selected. These receptors originate from a man aged 30 to 45 in good health.

V and J are TRBV5-6 and TRBJ2-3, with a possible D match to TRBD2 (5 bases). V was cut by 0 bases and J by 0 bases, with 11 bases left in between. CDR1 and CDR2 (germline): SGHDT, YYEEEE. CDR3 length: 16 amino acids. The CDR3 sequence: CASSLASGRSTDTQYF. The DNA of the CDR3 is TGTGCCAGCAGCTTGGCCTCGGGAAGAAGCACAGATACGCAGTATTTT.

V and J are TRBV4-3 and TRBJ2-1; perhaps D is TRBD1 or TRBD2 (5 bases each). Germline CDR1 LGHNA, CDR2 YSLEER. V shed 0 bases and J shed 6 bases, with 24 bases lying between them. This CDR3 contains 19 residues. As DNA, the CDR3 is TGCGCCAGCAGCCAAGATCGGCCGGGACGGTCACAGCTCGGCAATGAGCAGTTCTTC. Its translation is CASSQDRPGRSQLGNEQFF.

The chain carries TRBV10-3 and TRBJ2-3; the D gene could be TRBD1 or TRBD2 (5 bases each). The V gene's germline CDR1 is ENHRY and CDR2 SYGVKD. The CDR3 spans 13 residues. Trimming pared 7 bases from V and 2 bases from J, leaving 10 bases between. CDR3 protein: CAITIGTTDTQYF. Here the CDR3 DNA reads TGTGCCATCACGATTGGGACCACAGATACGCAGTATTTT.

The chain employs TRBV10-2 and TRBJ1-2, with D maybe TRBD1 (6 bases). Between the trimmed V and J ends, which lost 8 bases and 4 bases, there was a span of 8 bases. CDR3 size: 11 residues. Germline CDR1 WSHSY, CDR2 SAAADI. DNA for the CDR3: TGCGCCAGCGGACAGATCTATGGCTACACCTTC. It yields the protein CASGQIYGYTF.

The chain combines TRBV10-2 with TRBJ1-4, with D maybe TRBD1 (5 bases). The CDR3 loop spans 15 amino acids. Trimming pared 0 bases from V and 5 bases from J, leaving 10 bases between. CDR1 and CDR2 from the germline V gene are WSHSY and SAAADI. This CDR3 reads CASSESTVQNEKLFF. DNA of the CDR3: TGCGCCAGCAGTGAGTCGACAGTGCAAAATGAAAAACTGTTTTTT.

The chain links TRBV2 to TRBJ1-3; perhaps TRBD1 as D (5 bases). This CDR3 comprises 12 residues. Germline V gene sequence: CDR1 SNHLY, CDR2 FYNNEI. Trimming removed 8 bases at V and 5 bases at J, with 10 bases between. In DNA, the CDR3 is TGTGCCAGCCAGACAGATAGAAACACCATATATTTT. Translation: CASQTDRNTIYF.

The chain carries TRBV6-5 and TRBJ2-7, with D unclear. Per the germline V gene, CDR1 is MNHEY and CDR2 is SVGAGI. Trimming took off 6 bases at V and 4 bases at J, with 10 bases between the two ends. The CDR3 sequence is 12 residues long. CDR3 residues: CASRKDGYEQYF. The CDR3 bases are TGTGCCAGCAGAAAGGACGGATACGAGCAGTACTTC.

As regards this clone: The same CDR3 arises from other DNA sequences in this sample as well. V usage is TRBV28 and J usage is TRBJ1-1; no firm D call. Trimming removed 6 bases from V and 4 bases from J, with 3 bases in between. The CDR3 extends over 10 amino acids. Germline loops: CDR1 MDHEN, CDR2 SYDVKM. This chain's CDR3 is CASRATEAFF. The CDR3, as DNA: TGTGCCAGCAGGGCCACTGAAGCTTTCTTT.

The chain couples TRBV5-1 to TRBJ2-6; 8 bases align to TRBD1. The CDR3 is made up of 18 amino acids. Germline V gene lookup returns CDR1 SGHRS and CDR2 YFSETQ. The junction had 11 bases not matched to a gene; V was cut back by 6 bases and J by 0 bases. The CDR3 nucleotides are TGCGCCAGCACCCTCGGACAGGGCGGGCTCTCTGGGGCCAACGTCCTGACTTTC. The encoded protein is CASTLGQGGLSGANVLTF. The whole variable domain, filled in from reference TRBV5-1 and TRBJ2-6, reads KAGVTQTPRYLIKTRGQQVTLSCSPISGHRSVSWYQQTPGQGLQFLFEYFSETQRNKGNFPGRFSGRQFSNSRSEMNVSTLELGDSALYLCASTLGQGGLSGANVLTFGAGSRLTVL.

The V and J genes are TRBV29-1 and TRBJ2-3; the D call may be TRBD1 or TRBD2 (5 bases each). V was shortened by 7 bases and J by 5 bases, with 16 bases between the two germline ends. Germline V gene data show CDR1 as SQVTM and CDR2 as ANQGSEA. The CDR3 consists of 13 residues. CDR3 in DNA: TGCAGCGCTGCGGGCAGGGCCGGAGATACGCAGTATTTT. Amino acid sequence: CSAAGRAGDTQYF.

V and J are TRBV11-3 and TRBJ2-1; D is possibly TRBD1 (6 bases). Germline V lookup: CDR1 SGHNT, CDR2 YENEEA. CDR3 size: 16 residues. Trimming took off 5 bases at V and 5 bases at J, with 19 bases between the two ends. The CDR3 DNA reads TGTGCCAGCAGCCCAGGGGTGGCCCCGGGCGACAATGAGCAGTTCTTC. Its protein product is CASSPGVAPGDNEQFF. Together with reference TRBV11-3 and TRBJ2-1, the CDR3 gives the full variable domain: EAGVVQSPRYKIIEKKQPVAFWCNPISGHNTLYWYLQNLGQGPELLIRYENEEAVDDSQLPKDRFSAERLKGVDSTLKIQPAELGDSAVYLCASSPGVAPGDNEQFFGPGTRLTVL.

This clone was seen just once. The chain is built from TRBV9 and TRBJ2-1; D gene uncertain. Germline loops: CDR1 SGDLS, CDR2 YYNGEE. Trimming pared 4 bases from V and 8 bases from J, leaving 7 bases between. This CDR3 region has 11 residues. CDR3 sequence: CASSSLDEQFF. In DNA, the CDR3 is TGTGCCAGCAGCTCCCTAGATGAGCAGTTCTTC.

The chain has TRBV5-7 and TRBJ2-3; possibly TRBD1 for D (5 bases). TRBV5-7 is given ORF status, its function remaining uncertain. The CDR3 covers 17 residues. Trimming cost V 4 bases and J 0 bases, with 18 bases left between them. The CDR3 coding sequence is TGTGCCAGCAGCGGAACTCAGGGTTTTTGGAGCACAGATACGCAGTATTTT. This encodes CASSGTQGFWSTDTQYF.

The rearrangement joins TRBV6-1 to TRBJ2-7; 7 bases are shared with TRBD2. V was pared by 8 bases and J by 2 bases, with 12 bases of the junction left unmatched. CDR1 MNHNS and CDR2 SASEGT come from the germline V gene. The CDR3 contains 15 residues. CDR3 region: CASGGGGRLPYEQYF. The CDR3 DNA reads as TGTGCCAGCGGGGGTGGCGGGAGATTACCCTACGAGCAGTACTTC.

The chain has TRBV29-1 and TRBJ2-5, with D tentatively TRBD1 (6 bases). V was pared by 5 bases and J by 2 bases, with 9 bases between. Germline CDR1 is SQVTM and CDR2 is ANQGSEA. This CDR3 is 12 amino acids long. The DNA of the CDR3 is TGCAGCGTTTTAGGGGGACAAGAGACCCAGTACTTC. Protein: CSVLGGQETQYF.

The chain recombines TRBV6-5 with TRBJ2-3; D is perhaps TRBD1 (6 bases). Germline CDR1 and CDR2: MNHEY and SVGAGI. CDR3 length: 16 residues. V was cut by 1 base and J by 0 bases, with 11 bases left in between. The CDR3 protein is CASSYLGAASTDTQYF. As DNA, the CDR3 is TGTGCCAGCAGTTACTTGGGGGCCGCCAGCACAGATACGCAGTATTTT.

In DNA, the CDR3 is TGTGCCAGCAGTGAACTGGGGAGAAGCACAGATACGCAGTATTTT. It specifies CASSELGRSTDTQYF. This chain joins TRBV25-1 and TRBJ2-3, with D possibly TRBD2 on 5 matching bases. CDR3 length equals 15 residues. V was cut by 2 bases and J by 0 bases, with 9 bases left in between. Germline assignment: CDR1 MGHDK and CDR2 SYGVNS.

The gene calls are TRBV18 and TRBJ1-3; D possibly corresponds to TRBD1 (5 bases). CDR1 and CDR2 (germline): KGHSH, LQKENI. The CDR3 loop spans 14 amino acids. Between the trimmed V and J ends, which lost 3 bases and 4 bases, there was a span of 10 bases. The CDR3 loop is CASSPTGAGNTIYF. Here the CDR3 DNA reads TGTGCCAGCTCACCCACAGGCGCCGGAAACACCATATATTTT. Full variable domain (outside the CDR3, taken from reference TRBV18 and TRBJ1-3): NAGVMQNPRHLVRRRGQEARLRCSPMKGHSHVYWYRQLPEEGLKFMVYLQKENIIDESGMPKERFSAEFPKEGPSILRIQQVVRGDSAAYFCASSPTGAGNTIYFGEGSWLTVV.

This clone appeared a single time. The rearrangement uses TRBV7-9 and TRBJ2-3; 7 nucleotides align to TRBD1. The V and J ends lost 6 bases and 8 bases, in that order; junction bases with no gene match: 11. The CDR3 totals 14 residues. Germline CDR1 SEHNR, CDR2 FQNEAQ (reference sequence). Here the CDR3 reads CASRSDRQGRTQYF. For the CDR3, the DNA is TGTGCCAGCAGATCAGACAGACAGGGCCGTACGCAGTATTTT.

The chain is built from TRBV11-2 and TRBJ2-1, with 10 nucleotides matching TRBD2. Germline CDR1 and CDR2: SGHAT and FQNNGV. The CDR3 has 16 amino acids. With V trimmed by 1 base and J by 4 bases, 4 bases remained unmatched. CDR3 region: CASSLGGAGGYNEQFF. CDR3 coding DNA: TGTGCCAGCAGCTTAGGGGGAGCGGGAGGGTACAATGAGCAGTTCTTC.

The gene calls are TRBV7-2 and TRBJ1-2, with 7 bases that match TRBD1. The CDR3 runs 15 residues. Germline values: CDR1 SGHTA, CDR2 FQGNSA. V lost 5 bases and J lost 0; bases outside the gene matches: 6. The CDR3 DNA follows: TGTGCCAGCAGCGAAAACAGGGGAGCTAACTATGGCTACACCTTC. Residues: CASSENRGANYGYTF.

CDR3 sequence: CASSQDPTDTQYF. As DNA, the CDR3 is TGCGCCAGCAGCCAAGATCCGACAGATACGCAGTATTTT. J is TRBJ2-3 and V is TRBV4-3; D gene unclear. Trimming cost V 0 bases and J 3 bases, with 4 bases left between them. Germline CDR1 is LGHNA and CDR2 is YSLEER. The CDR3 consists of 13 residues.

The chain recombines TRBV10-2 with TRBJ2-1; no firm D call. Trimming removed 9 bases at V and 0 bases at J, with 15 bases between. Germline-derived CDR1 and CDR2 are WSHSY and SAAADI. The CDR3 length is 15 residues. The CDR3, as DNA: TGCGCCAGTCGAGACCCCTCGAGCTCCTACAATGAGCAGTTCTTC. It is translated as CASRDPSSSYNEQFF.